The next 24 T cell receptor beta chains were all read from a single sample in a study of T cell responses to AZD1222 COVID-19 vaccine. Here immunoSEQ multiplex PCR was the method, and the copy in TCRdb shows in-frame clones only, minus some. The sample has about 130,000 clones, roughly nine tenths seen once; the top ten hold 4.4%. The input for sequencing was peripheral blood, taken on day 0 of AZD1222 vaccination. These TCRs come from an adult in good health.

This clone has a single count. J is TRBJ1-1 and V is TRBV5-1; TRBD1 is a possible D gene (6 bases). This CDR3 comprises 14 residues. CDR1 and CDR2 (germline): SGHRS, YFSETQ. Between the trimmed V and J ends, which lost 1 base and 6 bases, there was a span of 13 bases. The CDR3 sequence: CASSLQGLDPEAFF. CDR3 nucleotides: TGCGCCAGCAGCTTGCAGGGGTTAGATCCTGAAGCTTTCTTT.

The chain recombines TRBV6-5 with TRBJ2-5; 7 bases are a match to TRBD1. After removal of 7 bases from V and 2 bases from J, the junction contained 4 bases not matched to a gene. Germline CDR1 is MNHEY and CDR2 is SVGAGI. The CDR3 is made up of 13 amino acids. CDR3 sequence (DNA): TGTGCCAGCATGGACAGGCTACAAGAGACCCAGTACTTC. This sequence encodes CASMDRLQETQYF.

The chain joins TRBV6-5 to TRBJ1-2; 9 bases map to TRBD1. This CDR3 has 13 residues. With V trimmed by 9 bases and J by 9 bases, 11 bases remained unmatched. Germline-derived CDR1 and CDR2 are MNHEY and SVGAGI. The CDR3 region has the DNA TGTGCCAGTAGCCGGACAGGGGCGTTTAGCTACACCTTC. It yields the protein CASSRTGAFSYTF.

The chain has TRBV10-3 and TRBJ2-3; 13 bases agree with TRBD2. The junction had 2 bases not matched to a gene; V was cut back by 4 bases and J by 4 bases. The CDR3 has 15 amino acids. Germline values: CDR1 ENHRY, CDR2 SYGVKD. CDR3 coding DNA: TGTGCCATCAGTGGGGGACTAGCGGGACCAGATACGCAGTATTTT. Translation: CAISGGLAGPDTQYF.

The rearrangement links TRBV5-1 to TRBJ2-1, with 11 bases matching TRBD2. The CDR3 runs to 15 residues. V lost 4 bases, J lost 5 bases, and 5 bases stayed unmatched. Germline CDR1 SGHRS, CDR2 YFSETQ. The CDR3 loop is CASSLRLAGNNEQFF. CDR3 DNA sequence: TGCGCCAGCAGCCTGCGACTAGCGGGAAACAATGAGCAGTTCTTC.

This clone was observed a handful of times. The V call is TRBV24-1, the J call TRBJ2-7; no reliable D call. CDR3 length equals 13 residues. Germline-derived CDR1 and CDR2 are KGHDR and SFDVKD. The V and J ends lost 4 bases and 3 bases respectively, with 9 bases between them. This CDR3 reads CATSDQGHYEQYF. The CDR3 nucleotides are TGTGCCACCAGTGACCAAGGTCACTACGAGCAGTACTTC.

This clone was recorded once. The J gene is TRBJ2-3, the V gene TRBV24-1, with 7 bases identical to TRBD2. V lost 4 bases and J lost 2; bases outside the gene matches: 20. Per the germline V gene, CDR1 is KGHDR and CDR2 is SFDVKD. The CDR3 extends over 20 amino acids. In DNA form, the CDR3 reads TGTGCCACCAGTGACCCCCCGGGGACTAATAACAACTCCAACACAGATACGCAGTATTTT. This encodes CATSDPPGTNNNSNTDTQYF.

The chain is built from TRBV2 and TRBJ1-5, with TRBD1 matching 8 bases. CDR3 length equals 13 residues. The V gene end was trimmed by 10 bases and the J gene end by 4 bases; junction bases not matched to a gene: 6. Germline CDR1 and CDR2: SNHLY and FYNNEI. Here the CDR3 DNA reads TGTGCCACCACTACAGGGGGAAATCAGCCCCAGCATTTT. Translating it yields CATTTGGNQPQHF.

The V gene is TRBV18, the J gene TRBJ2-5, with a possible D match to TRBD2 (6 bases). From germline, CDR1 is KGHSH and CDR2 LQKENI. The germline V and J ends were trimmed by 2 bases and 5 bases, with 15 bases remaining between them. The length of the CDR3 is 15 residues. The chain's CDR3 is CASSPRTGEGETQYF. The CDR3 coding sequence is TGTGCCAGCTCACCAAGAACGGGAGAGGGCGAGACCCAGTACTTC.

This chain uses TRBV6-2 or TRBV6-3 with TRBJ2-7; D uncertain. V lost 5 bases, J lost 0 bases, and 14 bases lay in between. This CDR3 has 15 amino acids. CDR1 is MNHEY, CDR2 SVGEGT, per germline. The DNA for the CDR3 is TGTGCCAGCAGTACGACGGCTCCTAGCTCCTACGAGCAGTACTTC. Its translation is CASSTTAPSSYEQYF.

The chain carries TRBV28 and TRBJ1-1; D may be TRBD1 (5 bases). Germline CDR1 MDHEN, CDR2 SYDVKM. The CDR3 totals 15 residues. Deletions cut 6 bases from V and 2 bases from J, with 16 bases between. CDR3 nucleotide sequence: TGTGCCAGCAGCCCCCCCCAGGGTGGAAACACTGAAGCTTTCTTT. Encoded protein: CASSPPQGGNTEAFF.

CDR3 nucleotides: TGCGCCAGCAGCCCGGATTCCCTGCGCACAGATACGCAGTATTTT. Translated: CASSPDSLRTDTQYF. The V call is TRBV4-3, the J call TRBJ2-3; D unresolved. Trimming left V 4 bases short and J 1 base short, with 12 bases between. CDR1 is LGHNA and CDR2 is YSLEER in the germline V gene. This CDR3 has 15 residues.

This chain connects TRBV5-1 to TRBJ2-7; TRBD1 agrees at 8 bases. V lost 3 bases, J lost 6 bases, and 8 bases stayed unmatched. The germline V gene encodes CDR1 SGHRS and CDR2 YFSETQ. This CDR3 has 14 residues. CDR3 DNA sequence: TGCGCCAGCAGCTCAGGGGGCTCTGGCTGCGAGCAGTACTTC. As protein: CASSSGGSGCEQYF.

The rearrangement uses TRBV2 and TRBJ2-1; 11 bases are shared with TRBD1. The CDR3 extends over 12 amino acids. V was clipped by 8 bases and J by 15 bases; unmatched bases: 9. CDR1 is SNHLY, CDR2 FYNNEI, per germline. For the CDR3, the DNA is TGTGCCAGCCACGGGGACAGGGGGTTTCGGTTCTTC. This gives the protein CASHGDRGFRFF. Supplemented by reference TRBV2 and TRBJ2-1, the full variable domain reads EPEVTQTPSHQVTQMGQEVILRCVPISNHLYFYWYRQILGQKVEFLVSFYNNEISEKSEIFDDQFSVERPDGSNFTLKIRSTKLEDSAMYFCASHGDRGFRFFGPGTRLTVL.

This chain uses TRBV29-1 with TRBJ1-4, with 7 bases lining up with TRBD1. CDR1 and CDR2 (germline): SQVTM, ANQGSEA. V shed 7 bases, J shed 4 bases, and the junction held 9 bases outside the gene matches. The CDR3 has 14 amino acids. The CDR3 here is CSGLGTDNNEKLFF. The DNA for the CDR3 is TGCAGCGGCCTCGGGACAGACAATAATGAAAAACTGTTTTTT.

Here the CDR3 reads CASSERGAQETQYF. CDR3 bases: TGTGCCAGCAGCGAGCGGGGGGCACAAGAGACCCAGTACTTC. The chain employs TRBV7-9 and TRBJ2-5, with 9 bases fitting TRBD2. The CDR3 consists of 14 residues. V trimming: 5 bases; J trimming: 2 bases; junction bases outside the gene matches: 3. Germline-derived CDR1 and CDR2 are SEHNR and FQNEAQ (reference sequence).

This clone was picked up one time. The gene calls are TRBV18 and TRBJ1-4, with 7 bases lining up with TRBD1. The germline CDR1 and CDR2 sequences are KGHSH and LQKENI. The ends lost 6 bases at V and 8 bases at J; junction bases unmatched: 6. The CDR3 sequence is 13 residues long. The CDR3 is CASSEGTVEKLFF. For the CDR3, the DNA is TGTGCCAGCTCCGAAGGGACAGTGGAAAAACTGTTTTTT.

The J gene is TRBJ1-2, the V gene TRBV19, with D unclear. V shed 6 bases and J shed 7 bases, with 15 bases lying between them. The CDR3 loop spans 13 amino acids. Germline V gene data show CDR1 as LNHDA and CDR2 as SQIVND (reference sequence). CDR3 sequence (DNA): TGTGCCAGTAGCCCGGGGTCAGTGGCTGGCTACACCTTC. The encoded protein is CASSPGSVAGYTF. Filled out from reference TRBV19 and TRBJ1-2, the complete variable domain reads DGGITQSPKYLFRKEGQNVTLSCEQNLNHDAMYWYRQDPGQGLRLIYYSQIVNDFQKGDIAEGYSVSREKKESFPLTVTSAQKNPTAFYLCASSPGSVAGYTFGSGTRLTVV.

This rearrangement joins TRBV10-3 to TRBJ1-2, with D perhaps TRBD1 (6 bases). The CDR3 is 14 amino acids. The V end was cut by 5 bases, the J end by 6 bases, with 16 bases between. Germline V gene sequence: CDR1 ENHRY, CDR2 SYGVKD. For the CDR3, the DNA is TGTGCCATCAGTATAGACAGGATTAATAATGGCTACACCTTC. It specifies CAISIDRINNGYTF.

The chain joins TRBV12-1 to TRBJ1-4; the table assigns TRBD1, which was not confirmed against the DNA. TRBV12-1 counts as a pseudogene. This CDR3 has 12 amino acids. The CDR3 reads CASRYRGEKLFF. The CDR3 bases are TGTGCCAGCCGTTATAGGGGCGAAAAACTGTTTTTT.

V and J are TRBV27 and TRBJ1-2; D possibly corresponds to TRBD1 (6 bases). This CDR3 contains 14 residues. Trimming took off 5 bases at V and 1 base at J, with 11 bases between the two ends. The germline V gene has CDR1 MNHEY and CDR2 SMNVEV (reference sequence). The CDR3 region has the DNA TGTGCCAGCAGTCTCCAACAGGGTAACTATGGCTACACCTTC. Translating gives CASSLQQGNYGYTF.

The V and J genes are TRBV13 and TRBJ2-3; D not certain. Trimming shortened V by 5 bases and J by 0 bases, and 9 bases separated the two germline ends. The CDR3 is 14 amino acids. Germline CDR1 reads PRHDT; CDR2 reads FYEKMQ (reference sequence). The DNA for the CDR3 is TGTGCCAGCAGCCCCGGCCCTAGCACAGATACGCAGTATTTT. This sequence encodes CASSPGPSTDTQYF.

This clone appeared once. The V call is TRBV9, the J call TRBJ2-7; D may match TRBD1 or TRBD2 (8 bases each). This CDR3 contains 16 residues. CDR1 is SGDLS and CDR2 is YYNGEE in the germline V gene. V lost 7 bases, J lost 1 base, and 21 bases lay in between. CDR3 coding DNA: TGTGCCAGCCTCTCCCGGGGGGGACAGGTATCCTACGAGCAGTACTTC. This sequence encodes CASLSRGGQVSYEQYF. Supplemented by reference TRBV9 and TRBJ2-7, the full variable domain reads DSGVTQTPKHLITATGQRVTLRCSPRSGDLSVYWYQQSLDQGLQFLIQYYNGEERAKGNILERFSAQQFPDLHSELNLSSLELGDSALYFCASLSRGGQVSYEQYFGPGTRLTVT.

J is TRBJ1-2 and V is TRBV5-1; 9 bases align to TRBD1. This CDR3 is built from 14 residues. Germline CDR1 and CDR2: SGHRS and YFSETQ. The ends lost 4 bases at V and 6 bases at J; junction bases unmatched: 7. DNA of the CDR3: TGCGCCAGCAGCCCGTCCACAGGGGGCAATGGCTACACCTTC. It encodes CASSPSTGGNGYTF.